These T cell receptor beta chains were read from a single sample in a study of shared clonotypes between healthy human individuals. Measured with immunoSEQ multiplex PCR; TCRdb has only the in-frame clones, and not every one. The data contain about 680,000 clones, under 95% of them singletons. Source material: naive CD8+ T cells sorted from blood. These receptor sequences come from a man younger than 40 in good health. Each CDR3 is given with its conserved first and last residue.

v_call: TRBV9; cdr3_aa: CASSVVAGETGELFF
v_call: TRBV23-1; cdr3_aa: CASRHIDRVRSYEQYF
v_call: TRBV9; cdr3_aa: CASSGGRRHYGYTF
v_call: TRBV7-5; cdr3_aa: CARSLPDRGGDTEAFF
v_call: TRBV6-1; cdr3_aa: CASSEGSEEQFF
v_call: TRBV28; cdr3_aa: CASRTLETGLAGVGEQYF
v_call: TRBV5-3; cdr3_aa: CARSLGRVSTNTEAFF
v_call: TRBV11-2; cdr3_aa: CASSLGLADSYEQYF
v_call: TRBV29-1; cdr3_aa: CSVEVPTGGLTEAFF
v_call: TRBV2; cdr3_aa: CASKGGTEAFF
v_call: TRBV13; cdr3_aa: CASSQIAGGYNEQFF
v_call: TRBV28; cdr3_aa: CASSLRGSSTEAFF
v_call: TRBV7-6; cdr3_aa: CASSLARRRGHTGELFF
v_call: TRBV19; cdr3_aa: CASGTSGTDTQYF
v_call: TRBV7-9; cdr3_aa: CASSLGNLVTDTQYF
v_call: TRBV27; cdr3_aa: CASSPRGDVYNEQFF
v_call: TRBV7-6; cdr3_aa: CASSLGAGLSYEQYF
v_call: TRBV10-2; cdr3_aa: CASYPGVTTGELFF
v_call: TRBV6-6; cdr3_aa: CASRNRQGPYNEQFF
v_call: TRBV5-8; cdr3_aa: CASSPKGTRPTEDTQYF
v_call: TRBV7-9; cdr3_aa: CASSPGVGTEAFF
v_call: TRBV5-1; cdr3_aa: CASSLATGTLRAEQFF
v_call: TRBV21-1; cdr3_aa: CASSKLFGYTGELFF
v_call: TRBV5-1; cdr3_aa: CASSLDNRNEQYF
v_call: TRBV7-2; cdr3_aa: CASSLRWRAYNEQFF
v_call: TRBV19; cdr3_aa: CASSLSGIVYNEQFF
v_call: TRBV7-9; cdr3_aa: CASSRWGDEGQYF
v_call: TRBV7-9; cdr3_aa: CASSGTGSPYEQYF
v_call: TRBV19; cdr3_aa: CASSIEEGQEQYF
v_call: TRBV27; cdr3_aa: CASSLLYGAVNEQFF
v_call: TRBV7-6; cdr3_aa: CASSPGVWDRVWNEQFF
v_call: TRBV2; cdr3_aa: CASSVIGRSSYEQYF
v_call: TRBV23-1; cdr3_aa: CASRPKDTQYF
v_call: TRBV11-1; cdr3_aa: CASSPRTGSNEQFF
v_call: TRBV28; cdr3_aa: CASQRLGGVAMGEQFF
v_call: TRBV5-5; cdr3_aa: CASSYKPSTDTQYF
v_call: TRBV27; cdr3_aa: CASGVTDTQYF
v_call: TRBV19; cdr3_aa: CASNNQGAPYEQYF
v_call: TRBV11-2; cdr3_aa: CASSFGGWIYEQYF
v_call: TRBV7-2; cdr3_aa: CASSLFPSNQPQHF
v_call: TRBV10-3; cdr3_aa: CAISEVGTDTQYF
v_call: TRBV7-9; cdr3_aa: CASSALRGTGELFF
v_call: TRBV28; cdr3_aa: CASSPRGINYGYTF
v_call: TRBV7-9; cdr3_aa: CASSTEAVEQFF
v_call: TRBV9; cdr3_aa: CASSRMESSYEQYF
v_call: TRBV6-1; cdr3_aa: CASSAHTGTSGSDTQYF
v_call: TRBV9; cdr3_aa: CASSVEDYEQYF
v_call: TRBV25-1; cdr3_aa: CASSEEEGSNYGYTF
v_call: TRBV7-6; cdr3_aa: CASSLGFSRGIHNEQFF
v_call: TRBV7-9; cdr3_aa: CASSRQGAAQPQHF
v_call: TRBV2; cdr3_aa: CASSVEREGATSDEQYF
v_call: TRBV29-1; cdr3_aa: CSVENPGADTQYF
v_call: TRBV27; cdr3_aa: CASSLMEDTEAFF
v_call: TRBV7-9; cdr3_aa: CASSLVGNTIYF
v_call: TRBV5-6; cdr3_aa: CASSLGRGRVSNQPQHF
v_call: TRBV28; cdr3_aa: CASSRGGPEQFF
v_call: TRBV6-4; cdr3_aa: CASSDEPFGPYGYTF
v_call: TRBV6-5; cdr3_aa: CASSEGSWSYEQYF
v_call: TRBV29-1; cdr3_aa: CSVEGQVPYEQYF